This is a list of T cell receptor beta chains from one sample in a study of blood T cell repertoires in COVID-19. This table comes from immunoSEQ multiplex PCR, and its TCRdb copy is limited to in-frame clones, with some not included. This table holds approximately 240,000 clones, around 84% found once. Input material: peripheral blood. The receptors stem from an older woman who had recovered from COVID-19. Both conserved end residues are part of each CDR3.

TRBV12-5	TRBJ2-5	CASGLGGPQETQYF
TRBV7-2	TRBJ1-6	CASSARLDRGSPLHF
TRBV30	TRBJ2-3	CAWRSGATDTQYF
TRBV15	TRBJ2-2	CATSRDPTYGELFF
TRBV18	TRBJ2-7	CASSPPQTSGGDEQYF
TRBV29-1	TRBJ1-2	CSVVAIYGYTF
TRBV2	TRBJ1-4	CASTGGGGNEKLFF
TRBV2	TRBJ1-6	CASSAQGDSPLHF
TRBV5-1	TRBJ1-1	CASSTPGGGTEAFF
TRBV9	TRBJ2-3	CASSAPKGQFTDTQYF
TRBV5-1	TRBJ2-5	CASSLGLGEVSETQYF
TRBV30	TRBJ1-5	CAWSDMRGVNQPQHF
TRBV27	TRBJ2-1	CASSPGTGGKNEQFF
TRBV7-9	TRBJ1-1	CASSLGPTRIANTEAFF
TRBV29-1	TRBJ2-5	CSVEAGQETQYF
TRBV4-1	TRBJ2-2	CASSPGQPGELFF
TRBV11-2	TRBJ1-2	CASSSIRTGHYGYTF